Following are 4 T cell receptor beta chains from one sample sequenced in a study of CD8+ T cells in alopecia areata (dated by TCRdb to 2016 to 2018). Libraries were built with the immunoSEQ multiplex PCR assay. RNA was extracted from all samples and reverse transcribed into cDNA as template for TCR sequencing. What TCRdb holds here is the immuneACCESS table cut down to in-frame rearrangements. Part of the clones is not present; checked against another copy, under half of the missing clones reflect an unresolved V gene, and the others are unexplained. This sample has around 150,000 clones in its table, and approximately 65% of those were observed once. The ten largest clonotypes hold more than 0.7% of the sample. The sample's time point label, in plain terms: around 29 days on oral tofacitinib. Read against the paper, the sample's treatment or condition label means: oral pan-JAK inhibitor, 5-10 mg twice daily.

The sample here was CD4+ T cells sorted from blood, taken at week 4, from a patient treated with tofacitinib. The receptors stem from a human donor with alopecia areata.

V gene TRBV5-5 combines with J gene TRBJ2-7; no clear D. Germline CDR1 is SGHKS and CDR2 is YYEKEE (reference sequence). The CDR3 loop spans 14 amino acids. V lost 1 base to trimming and J lost 3 bases, with 11 bases between them. CDR3: CASSLFFGHYEQYF. In DNA, the CDR3 is TGTGCCAGCAGCTTGTTTTTCGGCCACTACGAGCAGTACTTC.

This chain joins TRBV29-1 and TRBJ1-1, with D maybe TRBD1 (5 bases). The V and J ends lost 5 bases and 6 bases respectively, with 19 bases between them. CDR3 length: 14 residues. Germline-derived CDR1 and CDR2 are SQVTM and ANQGSEA. CDR3 region: CSVIPNWDGPEAFF. The DNA for the CDR3 is TGCAGCGTTATTCCAAATTGGGACGGGCCTGAAGCTTTCTTT.

This clone was counted only a few times. The rearrangement links TRBV27 to TRBJ2-7, with 12 bases aligning to TRBD2. CDR1 MNHEY and CDR2 SMNVEV come from the germline V gene (reference sequence). This CDR3 has 15 amino acids. Trimming at V came to 10 bases and at J to 4 bases, leaving 11 bases not matched to a gene. The CDR3, as DNA: TGTGCCACCCGGCGGGCTAGCGGGGGGGGGTACGAGCAGTACTTC. This translates into CATRRASGGGYEQYF.

This chain uses TRBV2 with TRBJ2-7; 7 nucleotides agree with TRBD1. After removal of 7 bases from V and 0 bases from J, the junction contained 9 bases not matched to a gene. Germline V gene data show CDR1 as SNHLY and CDR2 as FYNNEI. CDR3 length: 15 residues. In DNA form, the CDR3 reads TGTGCCAGCACCCCGGACAGGTCTAGCTCCTACGAGCAGTACTTC. Encoded protein: CASTPDRSSSYEQYF.